This T cell receptor (beta chain) was profiled in a study of cytomegalovirus exposure and HLA in healthy donors. General study points: Follow-up analysis later connected one missense variant in DCLRE1C with trimming of TCR beta V- and J-genes. Across donors, most TCRs were seen rarely, yet some public ones were widespread. Cytomegalovirus association was listed for under 200 TCR beta chains. About 87% or about 30% of the time was how often most TCR beta V segments were productive, according to an earlier analysis.

Notes on this clone: Its target is not known.

PCR was performed using 60 Vbeta and 13 Jbeta primers. Sequencing was performed with immunoSEQ multiplex PCR; in TCRdb, only in-frame clones are kept and a portion is missing. The table has fewer than 90,000 clones, roughly 80% seen once. The sequenced sample was PBMCs. The TCR originated in a man in his thirties or forties in good health and CMV-seronegative.

The CDR3 here is CASSPTGSPGANVLTF. The DNA for the CDR3 is TGTGCCAGCTCACCGACAGGGTCTCCCGGGGCCAACGTCCTGACTTTC. The rearrangement joins TRBV18 to TRBJ2-6; 7 bases align to TRBD1. Per germline, CDR1 KGHSH and CDR2 LQKENI. The CDR3 contains 16 residues. V shed 3 bases, J shed 4 bases, and the junction held 6 bases outside the gene matches. Full variable domain (missing parts from reference TRBV18 and TRBJ2-6): NAGVMQNPRHLVRRRGQEARLRCSPMKGHSHVYWYRQLPEEGLKFMVYLQKENIIDESGMPKERFSAEFPKEGPSILRIQQVVRGDSAAYFCASSPTGSPGANVLTFGAGSRLTVL.